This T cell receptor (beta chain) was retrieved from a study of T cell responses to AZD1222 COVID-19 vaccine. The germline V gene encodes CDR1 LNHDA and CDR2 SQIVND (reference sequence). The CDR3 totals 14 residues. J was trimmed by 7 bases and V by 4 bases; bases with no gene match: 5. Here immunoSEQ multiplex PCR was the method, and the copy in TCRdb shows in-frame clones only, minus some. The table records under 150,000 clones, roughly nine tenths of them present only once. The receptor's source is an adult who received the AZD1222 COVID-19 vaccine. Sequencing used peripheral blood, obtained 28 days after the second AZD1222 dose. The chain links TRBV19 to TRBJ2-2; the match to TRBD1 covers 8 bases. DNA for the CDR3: TGTGCCAGTAGTACTTCAGGGGGCTACGGGGAGCTGTTTTTT. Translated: CASSTSGGYGELFF.